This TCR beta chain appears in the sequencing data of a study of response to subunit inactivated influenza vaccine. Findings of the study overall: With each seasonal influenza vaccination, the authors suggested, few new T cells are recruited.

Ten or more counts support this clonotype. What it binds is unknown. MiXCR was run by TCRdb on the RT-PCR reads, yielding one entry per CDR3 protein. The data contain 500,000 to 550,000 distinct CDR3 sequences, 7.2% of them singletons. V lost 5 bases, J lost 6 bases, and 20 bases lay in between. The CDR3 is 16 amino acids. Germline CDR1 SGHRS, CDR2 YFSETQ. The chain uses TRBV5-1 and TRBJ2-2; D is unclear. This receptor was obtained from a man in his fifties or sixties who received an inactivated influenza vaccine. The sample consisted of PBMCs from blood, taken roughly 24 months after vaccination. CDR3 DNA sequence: TGCGCCAGCAGGGGTGTGAACAGCGCCGTTCCCGGGGAGCTGTTTTTT. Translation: CASRGVNSAVPGELFF.